This T cell receptor beta chain was sequenced during a study of blood T cell repertoires in COVID-19. Turning to the study itself: Researchers got acute and convalescent COVID-19 samples from the United States, Italy and Spain.

Data came from immunoSEQ multiplex PCR; TCRdb stores just in-frame clones and leaves some out. The table lists some 300,000 clones, more than 70% of them singletons. The age range of participants was roughly 18 to 90 years, with residence in about two dozen US areas. V was pared by 3 bases and J by 2 bases, with 1 base of the junction left unmatched. This CDR3 contains 15 residues. The germline V gene encodes CDR1 SGDLS and CDR2 YYNGEE. This TCR derives from a woman aged 55-75 years in a cohort exposed to, infected with or recovered from COVID-19 (not recorded which). The sample comprised PBMCs or T cells enriched from blood (not recorded which). This chain links TRBV9 with TRBJ2-1; 11 nucleotides match TRBD2. The CDR3 DNA follows: TGTGCCAGCAGCGATAGCGGGAGGGCCTACAATGAGCAGTTCTTC. Its translation: CASSDSGRAYNEQFF.